This T cell receptor beta chain was profiled in a study of cytomegalovirus exposure and HLA in healthy donors. Vbeta (60) and Jbeta (13) primers were used in the PCR. TCRdb's table, derived via immunoSEQ multiplex PCR, lists solely in-frame clones and lacks some. The data contain about 230,000 clones, around 89% of them singletons. Turning to this clone: Its antigen is not known.

The study, taken as a whole, reports: Roughly even sequencing depth across donors was the assumption behind the presence/absence analyses. A classifier reportedly called cytomegalovirus status with high sensitivity and specificity.

Input material: PBMCs. The receptor was isolated from a woman aged 18-29 years in good health and CMV-seronegative.

Here the CDR3 reads CASSIGAGENIQYF. Written as DNA, the CDR3 is TGTGCCAGTAGTATCGGGGCAGGGGAAAACATTCAGTACTTC. The V call is TRBV19, the J call TRBJ2-4; weak D call: TRBD1 (6 bases). The V end lost 3 bases, the J end lost 5 bases, and 11 bases lay between the germline ends. Germline values: CDR1 LNHDA, CDR2 SQIVND (reference sequence). The CDR3 covers 14 residues. Variable domain in full (rest from reference TRBV19 and TRBJ2-4): DGGITQSPKYLFRKEGQNVTLSCEQNLNHDAMYWYRQDPGQGLRLIYYSQIVNDFQKGDIAEGYSVSREKKESFPLTVTSAQKNPTAFYLCASSIGAGENIQYFGAGTRLSVL.